Included here is one T cell receptor beta chain sequence, with context. This record belongs to a study of blood T cell repertoires in COVID-19. Study details: Sites in the United States, Italy and Spain provided acute and convalescent COVID-19 samples. Sources were T cells, B-cell-depleted T cells, or PBMCs; the material itself was cDNA or gDNA.

With V trimmed by 2 bases and J by 10 bases, 2 bases remained unmatched. The CDR3 extends over 12 amino acids. The germline V gene encodes CDR1 SGHRS and CDR2 YFSETQ. As originally analysed: How many nucleated cells were present was estimated from reference gene primer amplification. Profiled with immunoSEQ multiplex PCR; TCRdb holds only in-frame clones, not every one. V and J calls and clone size come straight from that table; D and trimming were deduced from the DNA. The sample contains more than 200,000 clones, about 90% of which appear only once. The receptor was derived from a woman aged 45 to 65 with acute or convalescent COVID-19. The sequenced material came from peripheral blood. The chain links TRBV5-1 to TRBJ2-1, with 8 bases lining up with TRBD2. The CDR3 loop reads CASSFLAGEQFF. The CDR3 DNA is TGCGCCAGCAGCTTTTTAGCGGGGGAGCAGTTCTTC.